Detailed here is one T cell receptor (beta chain). What it binds is unknown. A second PCR, run for about 7 to 11 cycles, used a sample-barcoded 5' primer plus a J-beta primer mix. A template-switch adaptor with 12 random nucleotides tagged each cDNA molecule. In TCRdb, the 5' RACE reads were re-called with MiXCR into one record per CDR3 protein. Here the sample spans hundreds of thousands of distinct CDR3 sequences, around half being singletons. Per the germline V gene, CDR1 is DFQATT and CDR2 is SNEGSKA (reference sequence). Deletions cut 1 base from V and 0 bases from J, with 9 bases between. CDR3 length: 14 amino acids. The data stem from a study of blood T cells in healthy people across ages. Regarding the study as a whole: Strong correlation was found linking TCR beta diversity to naive T cell percentage. Lack of knowledge of donor CMV status possibly confounded expanded clonotype changes. Measured against age, TCR beta diversity per million T cells decreased in a roughly linear manner.

This clonotype was sampled from an elderly man in good health. Input material: blood. This chain joins TRBV20-1 and TRBJ1-2, with D hard to call. The CDR3 coding sequence is TGCAGTGCTAGAGTGTACGGAGCTAACTATGGCTACACCTTC. It yields the protein CSARVYGANYGYTF.